This T cell receptor beta chain emerged from a study of OX40 agonist ivuxolimab in advanced cancers. Across the study: Among those enrolled, mean age was 60 years (range about 23 to 85) and 82.7% were male.

Notes on this clone: The antigen is not known.

General observations from the study: Average numbers of expanded clones were greater in CD8+ T cells than in CD4+. The CD4+ and CD8+ T cells in the blood had expanded clonally by week 6 at 0.1 to 3.0 mg/kg.

Using immunoSEQ multiplex PCR, the repertoire was profiled, and TCRdb retains in-frame clones only, with some absent. The sample lists over 55,000 clones, around 89% occurring once. The sequence was collected from an adult with an advanced solid tumor such as melanoma, head and neck, liver or kidney cancer. Sequencing used CD4+ or CD8+ T cells sorted from blood, obtained in a trial of the OX40 agonist ivuxolimab.

This CDR3 is CATSRDKGSYEQYF. For the CDR3, the DNA is TGTGCCACCAGCAGAGATAAGGGCAGCTACGAGCAGTACTTC. The chain couples TRBV15 to TRBJ2-7, with unresolved D. The V gene lost 0 bases and the J gene lost 3 bases, with 9 bases spanning the gap. Germline loops: CDR1 LNHNV, CDR2 YYDKDF (reference sequence). CDR3 size: 14 residues.